A single sample is the source of the 10 T cell receptor beta chains below, sequenced in a study of OX40 agonist ivuxolimab in advanced cancers. Here immunoSEQ multiplex PCR was the method, and the copy in TCRdb shows in-frame clones only, minus some. Of 100,000 to 150,000 clones listed, about 93% are singletons. This sample comprised CD4+ or CD8+ T cells sorted from blood, obtained in a trial of the OX40 agonist ivuxolimab. These receptors all come from an adult with an advanced solid tumor such as melanoma, head and neck, liver or kidney cancer.

This sequence joins TRBV5-6 and TRBJ1-1; D may be TRBD1 (5 bases). Trimming took off 6 bases at V and 4 bases at J, with 10 bases between the two ends. This CDR3 spans 12 amino acids. Germline lookup yields CDR1 SGHDT and CDR2 YYEEEE. This CDR3 is CASTGGGTEAFF. The CDR3 nucleotides are TGTGCCAGCACCGGGGGGGGCACTGAAGCTTTCTTT.

The V call is TRBV6-1, the J call TRBJ2-7; D is possibly TRBD2 (5 bases). Trimming took off 4 bases at V and 3 bases at J, with 16 bases between the two ends. This CDR3 is built from 15 residues. CDR1 and CDR2 from the germline V gene are MNHNS and SASEGT. In DNA, the CDR3 is TGTGCCAGCAGTGGCCAGCGAGGGATACGCTACGAGCAGTACTTC. As protein: CASSGQRGIRYEQYF.

V gene TRBV7-6 combines with J gene TRBJ2-7; the match to TRBD1 covers 7 bases. CDR1 is SGHVS, CDR2 FNYEAQ, per germline. The ends lost 3 bases at V and 6 bases at J; junction bases unmatched: 8. This CDR3 has 14 amino acids. The CDR3, as DNA: TGTGCCAGCAGCTTCGTACAGGGGACGGGCGAGCAGTACTTC. It yields the protein CASSFVQGTGEQYF. The complete variable domain, with remaining parts taken from reference TRBV7-6 and TRBJ2-7, reads GAGVSQSPRYKVTKRGQDVALRCDPISGHVSLYWYRQALGQGPEFLTYFNYEAQQDKSGLPNDRFSAERPEGSISTLTIQRTEQRDSAMYRCASSFVQGTGEQYFGPGTRLTVT.

The J gene is TRBJ1-2, the V gene TRBV27, with 9 bases aligning to TRBD1. Losses at the gene ends were 4 bases for V and 5 bases for J; bases not matched to a gene: 8. The CDR3 sequence is 15 residues long. Germline lookup yields CDR1 MNHEY and CDR2 SMNVEV (reference sequence). CDR3 in DNA: TGTGCCAGCAGTTCATCCGGGACAGGGAGTTATGGCTACACCTTC. It is translated as CASSSSGTGSYGYTF.

V usage is TRBV9 and J usage is TRBJ1-2; D may be TRBD1 (6 bases). CDR3 length: 14 residues. Trimming left V 1 base short and J 4 bases short, with 11 bases between. Germline CDR1 reads SGDLS; CDR2 reads YYNGEE. In nucleotides, the CDR3 is TGTGCCAGCAGCGTAAAGGGGGGCACCTATGGCTACACCTTC. Its protein is CASSVKGGTYGYTF.

The genes are TRBV7-6 and TRBJ2-7; weak D call: TRBD2 (6 bases). Per germline, CDR1 SGHVS and CDR2 FNYEAQ. V lost 5 bases and J 3 bases, leaving 20 bases between the germline ends. The CDR3 extends over 16 amino acids. The CDR3 protein is CASSGPRGSSGYEQYF. As DNA, the CDR3 is TGTGCCAGCAGCGGCCCGCGGGGCTCCTCGGGCTACGAGCAGTACTTC.

The chain links TRBV28 to TRBJ2-2; 8 positions agree with TRBD2. J was trimmed by 3 bases and V by 6 bases; bases with no gene match: 3. The CDR3 has 14 residues. Germline-derived CDR1 and CDR2 are MDHEN and SYDVKM. Here the CDR3 DNA reads TGTGCCAGCAGGGTCGGGGGGGACACCGGGGAGCTGTTTTTT. Translation gives CASRVGGDTGELFF.

V gene TRBV9 combines with J gene TRBJ1-5; tentatively, D is TRBD1 (6 bases). This CDR3 region has 14 residues. V shed 7 bases and J shed 1 base, with 12 bases lying between them. CDR1 and CDR2 from the germline V gene are SGDLS and YYNGEE. In DNA form, the CDR3 reads TGTGCCAGCGGTCAGGGGCCCAGCAATCAGCCCCAGCATTTT. It translates to CASGQGPSNQPQHF. Together with reference TRBV9 and TRBJ1-5, the CDR3 gives the full variable domain: DSGVTQTPKHLITATGQRVTLRCSPRSGDLSVYWYQQSLDQGLQFLIQYYNGEERAKGNILERFSAQQFPDLHSELNLSSLELGDSALYFCASGQGPSNQPQHFGDGTRLSIL.

This clone was detected only once. The chain has TRBV30 and TRBJ2-5, with 8 bases that match TRBD2. Trimming at V came to 1 base and at J to 4 bases, leaving 5 bases not matched to a gene. This CDR3 region has 14 residues. The germline V gene has CDR1 GTSNPN and CDR2 SVGIG (reference sequence). The chain's CDR3 is CAWSGAGVRETQYF. The CDR3, as DNA: TGTGCCTGGAGTGGAGCGGGAGTACGAGAGACCCAGTACTTC.

The V and J genes are TRBV4-1 and TRBJ1-2; D is perhaps TRBD1 (5 bases). In germline, CDR1 is MGHRA, CDR2 YSYEKL. V was clipped by 4 bases and J by 4 bases, with 16 bases between them. CDR3 length equals 15 residues. The CDR3: CASSPAIGAGYGYTF. In DNA form, the CDR3 reads TGCGCCAGCAGCCCTGCCATCGGGGCCGGCTATGGCTACACCTTC.